This T cell receptor (beta chain) stems from a study of Ad26.COV2.S vaccination and SARS-CoV-2 variants. As for treatment: some 20 received Ad26.COV2.S at low or high dose, single or two shots; 5 received placebo; per-sample allocation not given. Day 63 after the first injection of vaccine or placebo was the sampling time. V shed 6 bases and J 4 bases; nucleotides not matched to a gene: 7. The CDR3 has 14 amino acids. CDR1 is SEHNR, CDR2 FQNEAQ, per germline (reference sequence). The assay was immunoSEQ multiplex PCR, and TCRdb's table has in-frame clones only and misses some. The data contain about 440,000 clones, 70% to 90% of them singletons.

This material consisted of peripheral blood, taken in a trial of Ad26.COV2.S vaccine versus placebo. This clonotype was obtained from a person aged 18-60 years who received the Ad26.COV2.S COVID-19 vaccine or a placebo. The chain couples TRBV7-9 to TRBJ1-2, with 8 positions matching TRBD1. As DNA, the CDR3 is TGTGCCAGCAGTTCCGGGACAGGCCTCTATGGCTACACCTTC. It specifies CASSSGTGLYGYTF.